Given below is one T cell receptor beta chain in context. One end of the junction is discordant with germline, which a read error may explain. Alongside a J-beta primer mix, a sample-barcoded 5' primer served in a second PCR lasting about 7 to 11 cycles. TCRdb re-called the 5' RACE reads with MiXCR, one entry per CDR3 protein. The data contain fewer than 950,000 distinct CDR3 sequences, 53% of them singletons. The sample comes from a study of blood T cells in healthy people across ages. Sample donors were healthy Caucasian individuals that came from Russia, aged roughly 6 to 95. Each donor supplied approximately 10 milliliters of peripheral blood. Per-sample PBMC isolation yielded at least 6 million cells. Total RNA amounts of at least 5 micrograms were extracted per sample. Input material: blood. This clonotype originated in an elderly man in good health.

The CDR3 reads CVTSDSHTSDLREQFF. Here the CDR3 DNA reads TGTGTCACCAGTGATTCCCACACTAGCGACCTGCGTGAGCAGTTCTTC. The V call is TRBV24-1, the J call TRBJ2-1, with 7 bases identical to TRBD2. Germline CDR1 reads KGHDR; CDR2 reads SFDVKD. This CDR3 has 16 amino acids.